This T cell receptor (beta chain) came from a study of regulatory T cells in long-lasting Graves disease listed by TCRdb under 2021. As for the study more broadly: Persistent Graves' disease was defined as antithyroid drug treatment for over 5 years with persistently positive TSH receptor autoantibodies. Peripheral blood TCR sequencing and RNA sequencing compared persistent Graves' disease patients with newly diagnosed Graves' disease patients. The study was conducted in China and was registered as a clinical trial. TCR sequencing covered some 13 persistent and approximately 20 newly diagnosed Graves' disease patients, some 33 samples in total. Persistent Graves' disease patients in the clinical cohort had taken antithyroid drugs for roughly ten years on average.

CDR1 SGHRS and CDR2 YFSETQ are derived from the germline V gene. The CDR3 spans 14 residues, from the cysteine through the phenylalanine. Only CDR3 DNA remains: 42 bases, in frame from the first base. For this clonotype: Its binding antigen is unknown. A read error is possible here, since a much larger clone lies one base away.

Explained via the paper, the time point label denotes: persistent/refractory GD, antithyroid drugs over 5 years with positive TRAb. RNA was extracted from PBMCs in TRIzol for both TCR sequencing and RNA sequencing. The diagnosis of Graves' disease was made according to American Thyroid Association guidelines. Patients were recruited from an endocrinology department in Xi'an, China. From each patient, approximately 10 milliliters of peripheral blood was collected into an EDTA anticoagulant tube. Ficoll Paque Plus density gradient separation was used to isolate PBMCs, and no additional T cell sorting was done. An Agilent 2100 Bioanalyzer and agarose gel were used to check RNA quality, while a NanoDrop 2000 measured RNA concentration. The full study reports these points: Persistent patients shared more public clonotypes among themselves (around 3,000) than newly diagnosed patients did (over 900). Persistent Graves' disease patients showed lower TCR Shannon entropy and fewer highly expanded clones than newly diagnosed patients, suggesting clonal expansion. The authors acknowledged the small sample size as a limitation that may reduce accuracy. Sequencing and analysis were limited to the TCR beta chain. Persistent disease showed preferential use of TRBV28, TRBJ1-2 and TRBJ2-5, whereas newly diagnosed disease favored TRBV20-1 and TRBJ2-1. Only peripheral blood was studied, because thyroid tissue, the primary lesion, was inaccessible.

The library was generated by multiplex PCR. The sequencer was an Illumina HiSeq 4000. To build TCR beta libraries, CDR3 regions were amplified by Arm-PCR using iRepertoire HTBI primers. PCR products were gel purified before sequencing. The published analysis was carried out like this. Across samples, fewer than 70 TRBV and approximately 15 TRBJ segments were identified and used for gene usage analysis of CDR3 amino acid clonotypes. COPE and FqMerger were used to merge the filtered high-quality paired reads into contigs. BLAST was used to align contigs to IMGT TRBV, TRBD and TRBJ reference genes, and CDR3 was defined according to IMGT. Any clonotype with a frequency above 0.1% was classified as a highly expanded clone. Repertoire diversity was measured by Shannon entropy, and V-J evenness by the Gini coefficient. A clonotype was considered public if more than one individual shared it. TCRdb took the public reads, trimmed them with fastp at Q25, ran MiXCR for clone calling and kept in-frame beta chains. Rows are unified per CDR3 protein, each entry keeping the most common DNA and genes. The V and J calls follow TCRdb's processing rather than the paper's. A total of about 290,000 distinct CDR3 sequences appear in this sample, approximately 20% of them only once. More than 50% of the sample is held by the ten biggest clonotypes.

The sequence was obtained from a female donor with Graves disease. Sequences were derived from peripheral blood mononuclear cells (PBMCs), sampled when the disease was refractory, from a patient treated with antithyroid drugs. The chain is made from TRBV5-1 and TRBJ2-2; matching of 6 bases hints at TRBD1 as the D gene. The bases read TGCGCCAGCAGGAGGACAGACTTAACCGGGAAGCTGTTTTTT. Its amino acids are CASRRTDLTGKLFF. With the portions outside the CDR3 filled from the reference TRBV5-1 and TRBJ2-2 genes, the complete variable region becomes KAGVTQTPRYLIKTRGQQVTLSCSPISGHRSVSWYQQTPGQGLQFLFEYFSETQRNKGNFPGRFSGRQFSNSRSEMNVSTLELGDSALYLCASRRTDLTGKLFFGEGSRLTVL.